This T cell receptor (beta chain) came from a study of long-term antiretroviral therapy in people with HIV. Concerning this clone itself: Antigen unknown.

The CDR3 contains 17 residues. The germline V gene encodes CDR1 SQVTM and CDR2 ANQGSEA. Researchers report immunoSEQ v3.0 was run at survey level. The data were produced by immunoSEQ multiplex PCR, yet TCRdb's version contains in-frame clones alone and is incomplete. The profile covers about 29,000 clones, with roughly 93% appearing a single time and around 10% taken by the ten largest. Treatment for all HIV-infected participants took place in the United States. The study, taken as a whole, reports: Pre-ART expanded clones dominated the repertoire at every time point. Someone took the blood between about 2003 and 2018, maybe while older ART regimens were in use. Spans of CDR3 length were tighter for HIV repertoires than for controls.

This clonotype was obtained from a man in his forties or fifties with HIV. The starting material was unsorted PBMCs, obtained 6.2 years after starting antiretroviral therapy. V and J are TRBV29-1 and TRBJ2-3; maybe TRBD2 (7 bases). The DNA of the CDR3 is TGCAGACAGGAGGGGGGGCGAATAACACCCGACACAGATACGCAGTATTTT. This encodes CRQEGGRITPDTDTQYF.